The 29 T cell receptor beta chains reported below all come from one sample, sequenced in a study of blood T cell repertoires in COVID-19. The method was immunoSEQ multiplex PCR; TCRdb's version includes in-frame clones alone and lacks a portion of them. The profile shows tens of thousands of clones, around 90% of them singletons. Sequencing used peripheral blood. All receptors come from a woman in her thirties or forties with acute or convalescent COVID-19.

The chain recombines TRBV12-3 or TRBV12-4 with TRBJ2-1, with D hard to call. The CDR3 is 13 residues long. Trimming left V 8 bases short and J 5 bases short, with 13 bases between. CDR3 loop: CASGRGPNNEQFF. CDR3 nucleotide sequence: TGTGCCAGCGGGCGTGGGCCCAACAATGAGCAGTTCTTC.

The rearrangement uses TRBV5-1 and TRBJ2-3; 10 positions match TRBD1. V shed 4 bases and J 6 bases; nucleotides not matched to a gene: 11. CDR1 is SGHRS, CDR2 YFSETQ, per germline. The CDR3 is 16 amino acids. CDR3 nucleotides: TGCGCCAGCAGCCCCGCAAGGACAGGGGGGGTGGATACGCAGTATTTT. Translation: CASSPARTGGVDTQYF.

This sequence joins TRBV30 and TRBJ2-5, with D possibly being TRBD1 (6 bases). The germline CDR1 and CDR2 sequences are GTSNPN and SVGIG (reference sequence). The CDR3 length is 12 residues. Trimming took off 4 bases at V and 3 bases at J, with 9 bases between the two ends. The CDR3 sequence is CAWNRDEETQYF. The CDR3 nucleotides are TGTGCCTGGAACAGGGACGAAGAGACCCAGTACTTC.

This chain uses TRBV18 with TRBJ1-3; D gene uncertain. This CDR3 contains 15 residues. The germline V gene has CDR1 KGHSH and CDR2 LQKENI. V lost 4 bases, J lost 0 bases, and 10 bases lay in between. The CDR3 sequence: CASSQTFISGNTIYF. In DNA, the CDR3 is TGTGCCAGCTCACAGACTTTTATCTCTGGAAACACCATATATTTT.

V is TRBV5-6 and J is TRBJ2-5; 8 bases are shared with TRBD2. This CDR3 has 17 amino acids. Germline V lookup: CDR1 SGHDT, CDR2 YYEEEE. The V segment lost 4 bases and the J segment 2 bases; nucleotides outside the gene matches: 13. The CDR3 DNA sequence: TGTGCCAGCAGCCCCTTTGGACTAGCCGCCACTCAAGAGACCCAGTACTTC. Protein: CASSPFGLAATQETQYF.

The chain combines TRBV19 with TRBJ2-2; 8 bases fit TRBD2. The junction had 4 bases not matched to a gene; V was cut back by 1 base and J by 6 bases. Germline V lookup: CDR1 LNHDA, CDR2 SQIVND (reference sequence). This CDR3 is built from 15 residues. In nucleotides, the CDR3 is TGTGCCAGTAGTATAGCGAGCGGGAGTGCCGGGGAGCTGTTTTTT. Protein product: CASSIASGSAGELFF.

The gene calls are TRBV4-1 and TRBJ2-2, with 9 positions matching TRBD2. Germline V gene sequence: CDR1 MGHRA, CDR2 YSYEKL. Unmatched junction bases numbered 21, after V lost 4 bases and J lost 6 bases. There are 20 residues in the CDR3. This CDR3 reads CASSRAQPIPGLAQAGELFF. Written as DNA, the CDR3 is TGCGCCAGCAGCCGCGCGCAACCTATTCCGGGACTAGCACAAGCCGGGGAGCTGTTTTTT.

The gene calls are TRBV9 and TRBJ1-2; D is unclear. V lost 7 bases and J lost 4, with 8 bases in between. The length of the CDR3 is 11 residues. In germline, CDR1 is SGDLS, CDR2 YYNGEE. CDR3 bases: TGTGCCAGCCATTTCCCCTATGGCTACACCTTC. Translating gives CASHFPYGYTF.

The chain couples TRBV19 to TRBJ2-1, with D tentatively TRBD1 (6 bases). Trimming left V 8 bases short and J 3 bases short, with 11 bases between. The V gene's germline CDR1 is LNHDA and CDR2 SQIVND (reference sequence). The CDR3 covers 13 residues. In nucleotides, the CDR3 is TGTGCCAGTGGGACAAACCACTACAATGAGCAGTTCTTC. It translates to CASGTNHYNEQFF.

The CDR3 reads CASSTRDSHEQYF. CDR3 in DNA: TGTGCCAGCAGCACCCGGGACAGCCACGAGCAGTACTTC. V and J are TRBV11-3 and TRBJ2-7; TRBD1 aligns across 7 bases. J lost 5 bases, V lost 5 bases, and 6 bases had no gene match. The germline V gene has CDR1 SGHNT and CDR2 YENEEA. The CDR3 loop spans 13 amino acids.

Only one count was recorded for this clone. V and J are TRBV6-5 and TRBJ2-2, with 7 bases lining up with TRBD2. Germline CDR1 and CDR2: MNHEY and SVGAGI. The CDR3 length is 15 residues. Trimming removed 2 bases from V and 0 bases from J; junction bases left unmatched: 0. In DNA form, the CDR3 reads TGTGCCAGCAGTTACGCGGGGGCGAACACCGGGGAGCTGTTTTTT. Translating gives CASSYAGANTGELFF.

V and J are TRBV6-5 and TRBJ1-1; perhaps TRBD1 as D (6 bases). The germline V and J ends were trimmed by 4 bases and 4 bases, with 16 bases remaining between them. The CDR3 is made up of 15 amino acids. Germline loops: CDR1 MNHEY, CDR2 SVGAGI. This CDR3 is CASSLYPTGSTEAFF. The CDR3 nucleotides are TGTGCCAGCAGTTTATATCCCACAGGGAGCACTGAAGCTTTCTTT.

The table lists this clone with a few counts. The chain uses TRBV9 and TRBJ1-1, with D perhaps TRBD1 (5 bases). This CDR3 is 16 amino acids long. Trimming removed 0 bases at V and 1 base at J, with 13 bases between. Germline loops: CDR1 SGDLS, CDR2 YYNGEE. CDR3 in amino acids: CASSVGAGMANTEAFF. As DNA, the CDR3 is TGTGCCAGCAGCGTAGGGGCAGGGATGGCGAACACTGAAGCTTTCTTT.

The chain combines TRBV7-6 with TRBJ2-6, with no clear D. The germline V gene has CDR1 SGHVS and CDR2 FNYEAQ. The ends were cut back, 2 bases at V and 1 base at J, with 9 bases in the middle. The CDR3 has 16 residues. The CDR3 loop reads CASSLRAGSGANVLTF. The CDR3 region has the DNA TGTGCCAGCAGCTTACGTGCCGGGTCTGGGGCCAACGTCCTGACTTTC.

This rearrangement joins TRBV18 to TRBJ2-5; D ambiguous. The CDR3 spans 14 residues. CDR1 is KGHSH, CDR2 LQKENI, per germline. With 0 bases removed from V and 1 base from J, the gap between germline ends came to 6 bases. This CDR3 is CASSPPLPQETQYF. The CDR3 DNA is TGTGCCAGCTCACCACCCCTCCCCCAAGAGACCCAGTACTTC.

The chain employs TRBV14 and TRBJ2-5; 11 bases match TRBD2. The CDR3 consists of 17 residues. Trimming took 6 bases from V and 4 from J; bases not matched to a gene: 13. Looked up from germline, CDR1 is SGHDN and CDR2 is FVKESK. CDR3 loop: CASSPRISLAGGETQYF. The CDR3 DNA reads TGTGCCAGCAGTCCTAGAATATCCCTAGCGGGAGGAGAGACCCAGTACTTC. The variable domain in full, with the rest retrieved from reference TRBV14 and TRBJ2-5, is EAGVTQFPSHSVIEKGQTVTLRCDPISGHDNLYWYRRVMGKEIKFLLHFVKESKQDESGMPNNRFLAERTGGTYSTLKVQPAELEDSGVYFCASSPRISLAGGETQYFGPGTRLLVL.

This clone was seen a single time. Sequence at one end of the junction differs from germline and may be a read error. Within the sample, other DNA sequences also encode this same CDR3. The rearrangement uses TRBV28 and TRBJ2-7, with a weak D call TRBD2 (6 bases). The CDR3 is 14 residues long. Looked up from germline, CDR1 is MDHEN and CDR2 is SYDVKM. This CDR3 is CASSRGLTGHEQYF. CDR3 nucleotide sequence: TGTGCCAGCAGTCGGGGGTTAACCGGCCACGAGCAGTACTTT.

The chain uses TRBV4-1 and TRBJ1-1; weak D call: TRBD1 (5 bases). Trimming took 3 bases from V and 1 from J, leaving 9 bases between them. This CDR3 is 14 amino acids long. CDR1 is MGHRA and CDR2 is YSYEKL in the germline V gene. CDR3 residues: CASSHWGGNTEAFF. The CDR3, as DNA: TGCGCCAGCAGCCATTGGGGGGGGAACACTGAAGCTTTCTTT.

The DNA for the CDR3 is TGTGCCAGCAGTTTCCCCGAGGGAGGGTTTAATGAAAAACTGTTTTTT. It specifies CASSFPEGGFNEKLFF. This sequence joins TRBV28 and TRBJ1-4; D is ambiguous. Germline CDR1 and CDR2: MDHEN and SYDVKM. V gave up 3 bases and J gave up 4 bases, with 15 bases separating them. CDR3 length equals 16 residues.

The chain employs TRBV2 and TRBJ2-1, with D perhaps matching TRBD2 (6 bases). The V gene's germline CDR1 is SNHLY and CDR2 FYNNEI. The CDR3 loop spans 15 amino acids. Between the trimmed V and J ends, which lost 4 bases and 0 bases, there was a span of 10 bases. This chain's CDR3 is CASSVGGSSYNEQFF. The CDR3 nucleotides are TGTGCCAGCAGTGTTGGGGGGAGCTCCTACAATGAGCAGTTCTTC.

The rearrangement uses TRBV5-8 and TRBJ1-2; 7 bases fit TRBD1. Germline values: CDR1 SGHTS, CDR2 YDEGEE. The V and J ends lost 2 bases and 6 bases, in that order; junction bases with no gene match: 7. The CDR3 is made up of 14 amino acids. CDR3 residues: CASSLGQGVHGYTF. CDR3 DNA sequence: TGTGCCAGCAGCTTAGGCCAGGGGGTACATGGCTACACCTTC.

This chain links TRBV11-2 with TRBJ2-2; possible D gene TRBD1, 5 bases. The CDR3 extends over 15 amino acids. Deletions cut 2 bases from V and 0 bases from J, with 7 bases between. CDR1 is SGHAT, CDR2 FQNNGV, per germline. As DNA, the CDR3 is TGTGCCAGCAGCTTACCCAGGGCGAACACCGGGGAGCTGTTTTTT. It codes for CASSLPRANTGELFF.

The chain joins TRBV28 to TRBJ2-1, with 8 bases fitting TRBD2. The CDR3 has 16 residues. Germline V gene data show CDR1 as MDHEN and CDR2 as SYDVKM. V shed 4 bases and J 12 bases; nucleotides not matched to a gene: 17. CDR3 protein: CASSSPPLRGDGGQFF. In nucleotides, the CDR3 is TGTGCCAGCAGTTCGCCCCCTTTGCGGGGGGACGGGGGGCAGTTCTTC.

CDR3 residues: CASMDLGVFSYEQYF. As DNA, the CDR3 is TGTGCCAGCATGGACTTGGGCGTCTTTTCCTACGAGCAGTACTTC. The chain is built from TRBV27 and TRBJ2-7; weak D call: TRBD2 (5 bases). V shed 7 bases and J shed 1 base, with 17 bases lying between them. This CDR3 comprises 15 residues. CDR1 and CDR2 from the germline V gene are MNHEY and SMNVEV (reference sequence).

The chain employs TRBV29-1 and TRBJ1-1, with D unresolved. This CDR3 has 13 amino acids. Per the germline V gene, CDR1 is SQVTM and CDR2 is ANQGSEA. V dropped 8 bases and J dropped 2 bases, with 15 bases sitting between them. CDR3 nucleotide sequence: TGCAGCATGAGGAACGAGGGAAACACTGAAGCTTTCTTT. This encodes CSMRNEGNTEAFF. The full variable domain, completed using reference TRBV29-1 and TRBJ1-1, is SAVISQKPSRDICQRGTSLTIQCQVDSQVTMMFWYRQQPGQSLTLIATANQGSEATYESGFVIDKFPISRPNLTFSTLTVSNMSPEDSSIYLCSMRNEGNTEAFFGQGTRLTVV.

V is TRBV6-2 or TRBV6-3 and J is TRBJ1-1; D possibly corresponds to TRBD1 (6 bases). The CDR3 runs 16 residues. V lost 2 bases and J 2 bases, leaving 15 bases between the germline ends. CDR1 MNHEY and CDR2 SVGEGT come from the germline V gene. CDR3 protein: CASSYRATGSNTEAFF. The CDR3 DNA reads TGTGCCAGCAGTTACAGGGCGACAGGCTCCAACACTGAAGCTTTCTTT.

The rearrangement links TRBV3-1 (or the pseudogene TRBV3-2) to TRBJ2-3, with TRBD2 matching 8 bases. CDR1 and CDR2 from the germline V gene are LGHDT and YNNKEL (reference sequence). This CDR3 region has 14 residues. V was clipped by 5 bases and J by 8 bases; unmatched bases: 9. The CDR3 DNA follows: TGTGCCAGCAGCTTCAGCGGGAGAGGGGGTACGCAGTATTTT. Translated: CASSFSGRGGTQYF.

This clone has a single count. The chain is built from TRBV20-1 and TRBJ2-1; 9 nucleotides agree with TRBD2. With 3 bases clipped from V and 4 bases from J, the junction kept 4 bases outside the gene matches. The CDR3 has 14 residues. Germline V gives CDR1 DFQATT, CDR2 SNEGSKA (reference sequence). As DNA, the CDR3 is TGCAGTGCTAGTGGGCTAGCGGGGTACAATGAGCAGTTCTTC. Its translation: CSASGLAGYNEQFF.

The chain is built from TRBV5-1 and TRBJ2-3; unclear D gene. The CDR3 contains 12 residues. Germline lookup yields CDR1 SGHRS and CDR2 YFSETQ. Trimming took 5 bases from V and 4 from J, leaving 8 bases between them. CDR3 region: CASRDEADTQYF. As DNA, the CDR3 is TGCGCCAGCAGAGATGAGGCAGATACGCAGTATTTT.